This T cell receptor (beta chain) is drawn from a study of blood T cell repertoires in COVID-19. Study information: Acute and convalescent COVID-19 specimens originated in the United States, Italy and Spain. The cDNA or gDNA used as material had been derived from T cells, B-cell-depleted T cells, or PBMCs.

V lost 2 bases, J lost 8 bases, and 18 bases lay in between. The CDR3 is made up of 15 amino acids. Germline V gene lookup returns CDR1 MNHEY and CDR2 SVGAGI. The data were produced by immunoSEQ multiplex PCR, yet TCRdb's version contains in-frame clones alone and is incomplete. Of about 220,000 clones listed, 82% are singletons. The sample consisted of peripheral blood. The TCR sequence derives from an older woman with COVID-19, enrolled during active disease. This chain connects TRBV6-5 to TRBJ1-1; the D gene is possibly TRBD1 (5 bases). CDR3 protein: CASSYPRTSGVEAFF. In nucleotides, the CDR3 is TGTGCCAGCAGTTACCCGCGGACCTCGGGGGTAGAAGCTTTCTTT.